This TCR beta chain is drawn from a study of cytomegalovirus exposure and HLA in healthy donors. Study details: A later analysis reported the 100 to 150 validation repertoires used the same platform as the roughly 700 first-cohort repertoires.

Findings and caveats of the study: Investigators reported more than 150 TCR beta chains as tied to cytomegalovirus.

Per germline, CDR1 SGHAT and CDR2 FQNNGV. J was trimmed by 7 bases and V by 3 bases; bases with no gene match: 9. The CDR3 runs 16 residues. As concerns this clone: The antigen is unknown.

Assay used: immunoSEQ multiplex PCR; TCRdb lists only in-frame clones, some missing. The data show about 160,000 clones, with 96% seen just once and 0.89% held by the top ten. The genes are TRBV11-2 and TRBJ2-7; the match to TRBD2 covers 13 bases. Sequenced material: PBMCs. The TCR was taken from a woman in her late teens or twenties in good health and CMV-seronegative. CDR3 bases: TGTGCCAGCAGCTTTACAACTAGCGGGGGGGCCAGGGAGCAGTACTTC. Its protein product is CASSFTTSGGAREQYF.